These 25 T cell receptor beta chains were sequenced from one sample in a study of blood T cell repertoires in COVID-19. TCRdb's copy holds only in-frame clones and misses some; the assay was immunoSEQ multiplex PCR. The sample consists of about 96,000 clones, less than 85% of them appearing once. Sequencing used peripheral blood. These receptors all come from a woman in her sixties or seventies with acute or convalescent COVID-19.

In this sample, this clone turned up a few times. J is TRBJ2-7 and V is TRBV2, with D possibly being TRBD2 (5 bases). Trimming took 8 bases from V and 5 from J, leaving 16 bases between them. The CDR3 totals 13 residues. The germline V gene encodes CDR1 SNHLY and CDR2 FYNNEI. The CDR3 DNA follows: TGTGCCAGCCGTCGTTTGGGGAGCCACGAGCAGTACTTC. It translates to CASRRLGSHEQYF.

The chain combines TRBV13 with TRBJ2-2; TRBD2 might be the D (7 bases). V lost 4 bases, J lost 3 bases, and 18 bases lay in between. Germline loops: CDR1 PRHDT, CDR2 FYEKMQ (reference sequence). The CDR3 is made up of 17 amino acids. The CDR3 DNA is TGTGCCAGCAGCTCCCGCACGGGGGGCGGACACACCGGGGAGCTGTTTTTT. Amino acids: CASSSRTGGGHTGELFF. The variable domain in full, with the rest retrieved from reference TRBV13 and TRBJ2-2, is AAGVIQSPRHLIKEKRETATLKCYPIPRHDTVYWYQQGPGQDPQFLISFYEKMQSDKGSIPDRFSAQQFSDYHSELNMSSLELGDSALYFCASSSRTGGGHTGELFFGEGSRLTVL.

This chain joins TRBV28 and TRBJ1-1; TRBD1 might be the D (5 bases). The CDR3 is 14 residues long. V was shortened by 7 bases and J by 4 bases, with 16 bases between the two germline ends. Germline CDR1 reads MDHEN; CDR2 reads SYDVKM. The CDR3 loop reads CASNIRGSGTEAFF. For the CDR3, the DNA is TGTGCCAGCAACATAAGGGGATCCGGCACTGAAGCTTTCTTT.

V and J are TRBV7-2 and TRBJ1-5; D is ambiguous. Germline V CDR1 and CDR2: SGHTA, FQGNSA. V lost 1 base, J lost 7 bases, and 8 bases lay in between. The CDR3 sequence is 13 residues long. The CDR3 nucleotides are TGTGCCAGCAGCTTAGGAGGTCACCAGCCCCAGCATTTT. Its protein is CASSLGGHQPQHF.

The rearrangement joins TRBV5-6 to TRBJ2-1; D is possibly TRBD1 (7 bases). The CDR3 is made up of 13 amino acids. In germline, CDR1 is SGHDT, CDR2 YYEEEE. Between the trimmed V and J ends, which lost 9 bases and 7 bases, there was a span of 17 bases. CDR3 nucleotides: TGTGCCACTGCGGGACAGCTCGGGAATGAGCAGTTCTTC. Translating it yields CATAGQLGNEQFF. Combining the CDR3 with reference TRBV5-6 and TRBJ2-1 gives the whole variable domain DAGVTQSPTHLIKTRGQQVTLRCSPKSGHDTVSWYQQALGQGPQFIFQYYEEEERQRGNFPDRFSGHQFPNYSSELNVNALLLGDSALYLCATAGQLGNEQFFGPGTRLTVL.

V usage is TRBV7-2 and J usage is TRBJ2-7; TRBD2 matches 9 bases. The ends lost 5 bases at V and 0 bases at J; junction bases unmatched: 5. CDR1 is SGHTA, CDR2 FQGNSA, per germline. This CDR3 region has 15 residues. The CDR3 protein is CASSRSGGNSYEQYF. CDR3 sequence (DNA): TGTGCCAGCAGCCGCAGCGGGGGGAACTCCTACGAGCAGTACTTC.

The chain joins TRBV9 to TRBJ1-5; tentatively, D is TRBD1 (6 bases). The CDR3 runs 14 residues. V lost 4 bases and J lost 7, with 15 bases in between. Germline CDR1 reads SGDLS; CDR2 reads YYNGEE. The CDR3 spells CASSSAGEGQPQHF. CDR3 bases: TGTGCCAGCAGCAGTGCAGGGGAGGGGCAGCCCCAGCATTTT. Combining the CDR3 with reference TRBV9 and TRBJ1-5 gives the whole variable domain DSGVTQTPKHLITATGQRVTLRCSPRSGDLSVYWYQQSLDQGLQFLIQYYNGEERAKGNILERFSAQQFPDLHSELNLSSLELGDSALYFCASSSAGEGQPQHFGDGTRLSIL.

The V and J genes are TRBV6-5 and TRBJ2-3; TRBD2 agrees at 15 bases. The CDR3 contains 16 residues. The V gene end was trimmed by 3 bases and the J gene end by 7 bases; junction bases not matched to a gene: 5. CDR1 is MNHEY and CDR2 is SVGAGI in the germline V gene. The CDR3 protein is CASSYSGTSGGYTQYF. The DNA for the CDR3 is TGTGCCAGCAGTTATTCTGGGACTAGCGGGGGGTATACGCAGTATTTT.

The chain couples TRBV19 to TRBJ2-7; maybe TRBD2 (6 bases). Germline V gene data show CDR1 as LNHDA and CDR2 as SQIVND (reference sequence). The CDR3 is made up of 15 amino acids. The ends were cut back, 4 bases at V and 2 bases at J, with 15 bases in the middle. The CDR3 DNA reads TGTGCCAGTAGTAAAACGCGGGACGGAGCCTACGAGCAGTACTTC. Translating gives CASSKTRDGAYEQYF.

The genes are TRBV2 and TRBJ2-7; 11 bases fit TRBD2. This CDR3 region has 14 residues. Germline values: CDR1 SNHLY, CDR2 FYNNEI. The V segment lost 11 bases and the J segment 4 bases; nucleotides outside the gene matches: 10. In DNA, the CDR3 is TGTGCCGCAACCCGACTAGCGGGGCTGTACGAGCAGTACTTC. This sequence encodes CAATRLAGLYEQYF.

The chain is built from TRBV30 and TRBJ2-7; D is unclear. V lost 2 bases, J lost 6 bases, and 11 bases lay in between. The germline V gene has CDR1 GTSNPN and CDR2 SVGIG (reference sequence). The CDR3 consists of 12 residues. The CDR3 bases are TGTGCCTGGAGTAAGTACCGGAGCGAGCAGTACTTC. Amino acid sequence: CAWSKYRSEQYF.

This clone has at least ten counts. The chain employs TRBV6-6 and TRBJ1-2; D might be TRBD1 (6 bases). The CDR3 contains 13 residues. Trimming took 7 bases from V and 2 from J, leaving 11 bases between them. Germline V gene data show CDR1 as MNHNY and CDR2 as SVGAGI (reference sequence). The CDR3 is CASTPDSNYGYTF. CDR3 nucleotide sequence: TGTGCCAGCACCCCGGACAGCAACTATGGCTACACCTTC.

Details on this clone: A read error may explain this, as a much larger clone is one base away. CDR3: CASSVGGGMGSPLHF. CDR3 in DNA: TGTGCCAGCAGCGTAGGGGGGGGGATGGGGTCACCCCTCCACTTT. The chain links TRBV9 to TRBJ1-6, with D perhaps matching TRBD1 (5 bases). V was trimmed by 0 bases and J by 10 bases, leaving 14 bases between them. The germline gives CDR1 SGDLS, CDR2 YYNGEE. CDR3 length equals 15 residues. The complete variable domain, with remaining parts taken from reference TRBV9 and TRBJ1-6, reads DSGVTQTPKHLITATGQRVTLRCSPRSGDLSVYWYQQSLDQGLQFLIQYYNGEERAKGNILERFSAQQFPDLHSELNLSSLELGDSALYFCASSVGGGMGSPLHFGNGTRLTVT.

CDR3 in DNA: TGTGCCAGCACCCCAGGGAGTCAGGGCAATCAGCCCCAGCATTTT. Its translation is CASTPGSQGNQPQHF. The rearrangement joins TRBV6-2 or TRBV6-3 to TRBJ1-5, with D perhaps matching TRBD1 (5 bases). Germline V gene data show CDR1 as MNHEY and CDR2 as SVGEGT. V was pared by 7 bases and J by 2 bases, with 15 bases between. The CDR3 loop spans 15 amino acids.

The V gene is TRBV19, the J gene TRBJ2-7; D is unclear. The CDR3 is made up of 11 amino acids. V shed 7 bases and J shed 3 bases, with 7 bases lying between them. Germline lookup yields CDR1 LNHDA and CDR2 SQIVND (reference sequence). The CDR3 spells CASMGSYEQYF. The CDR3 coding sequence is TGTGCCAGTATGGGCAGCTACGAGCAGTACTTC.

The chain carries TRBV18 and TRBJ1-1; 8 bases are a match to TRBD1. V shed 4 bases and J 1 base; nucleotides not matched to a gene: 8. Germline CDR1 and CDR2: KGHSH and LQKENI. This CDR3 has 16 amino acids. Here the CDR3 DNA reads TGTGCCAGCTCACAAATAGGACAGGGTTCGAACACTGAAGCTTTCTTT. It specifies CASSQIGQGSNTEAFF.

The chain uses TRBV2 and TRBJ1-2; 7 bases line up with TRBD1. V shed 0 bases, J shed 8 bases, and the junction held 3 bases outside the gene matches. Germline V gene sequence: CDR1 SNHLY, CDR2 FYNNEI. The CDR3 has 13 residues. CDR3 coding DNA: TGTGCCAGCAGTGAAGCACAGGGGCTCGGCTACACCTTC. It translates to CASSEAQGLGYTF.

The rearrangement joins TRBV4-2 to TRBJ1-5; no clear D. This CDR3 is 15 amino acids long. The germline CDR1 and CDR2 sequences are LGHNA and YNFKEQ. V was cut by 0 bases and J by 1 base, with 7 bases left in between. The CDR3 bases are TGTGCCAGCAGCCAAGAGCTCGGGAGCAATCAGCCCCAGCATTTT. This gives the protein CASSQELGSNQPQHF.

The chain links TRBV6-5 to TRBJ1-5; TRBD1 matches 8 bases. Germline CDR1 MNHEY, CDR2 SVGAGI. The CDR3 has 15 amino acids. Trimming at V came to 7 bases and at J to 2 bases, leaving 7 bases not matched to a gene. The CDR3 protein is CASKLQGVGNQPQHF. The CDR3 DNA follows: TGTGCCAGCAAGCTACAGGGGGTTGGCAATCAGCCCCAGCATTTT.

J is TRBJ1-4 and V is TRBV2; 8 bases are shared with TRBD1. After removal of 5 bases from V and 4 bases from J, the junction contained 9 bases not matched to a gene. CDR1 is SNHLY and CDR2 is FYNNEI in the germline V gene. This CDR3 is 16 amino acids long. In nucleotides, the CDR3 is TGTGCCAGCAGTACTATACGGGACAGGCTTAATGAAAAACTGTTTTTT. It translates to CASSTIRDRLNEKLFF. The full variable domain, completed using reference TRBV2 and TRBJ1-4, is EPEVTQTPSHQVTQMGQEVILRCVPISNHLYFYWYRQILGQKVEFLVSFYNNEISEKSEIFDDQFSVERPDGSNFTLKIRSTKLEDSAMYFCASSTIRDRLNEKLFFGSGTQLSVL.

This clone was found once. V usage is TRBV27 and J usage is TRBJ2-3, with D maybe TRBD2 (6 bases). Trimming cost V 8 bases and J 2 bases, with 14 bases left between them. CDR1 and CDR2 (germline): MNHEY, SMNVEV (reference sequence). CDR3 length equals 14 residues. CDR3 in DNA: TGTGCCAGCCGGGACTCCCTGGCCACAGATACGCAGTATTTT. Encoded protein: CASRDSLATDTQYF.

J is TRBJ2-5 and V is TRBV3-1 (or the pseudogene TRBV3-2); 12 nucleotides line up with TRBD2. This CDR3 is 15 amino acids long. Trimming took 6 bases from V and 5 from J; bases not matched to a gene: 7. The germline V gene encodes CDR1 LGHDT and CDR2 YNNKEL (reference sequence). CDR3 nucleotide sequence: TGTGCCAGCAGACCACTAGCGGGGGGTAGGGAGACCCAGTACTTC. Its translation is CASRPLAGGRETQYF.

The rearrangement joins TRBV11-2 to TRBJ2-3, with D uncertain. The CDR3 has 14 residues. Germline V gives CDR1 SGHAT, CDR2 FQNNGV. The V end lost 2 bases, the J end lost 2 bases, and 8 bases lay between the germline ends. The DNA for the CDR3 is TGTGCCAGCAGCTTACGTTCGGTCACAGATACGCAGTATTTT. Residues: CASSLRSVTDTQYF.

J is TRBJ1-1 and V is TRBV5-6, with TRBD1 identical over 9 bases. The germline CDR1 and CDR2 sequences are SGHDT and YYEEEE. The CDR3 is made up of 16 amino acids. V trimming: 4 bases; J trimming: 2 bases; junction bases outside the gene matches: 9. The CDR3 nucleotides read TGTGCCAGCAGCGCCGGACAGGGGATAACAAACACTGAAGCTTTCTTT. Protein product: CASSAGQGITNTEAFF.

The chain combines TRBV27 with TRBJ1-1; perhaps TRBD1 as D (6 bases). V shed 2 bases and J shed 4 bases, with 14 bases lying between them. Per the germline V gene, CDR1 is MNHEY and CDR2 is SMNVEV (reference sequence). This CDR3 has 15 amino acids. The CDR3 DNA reads as TGTGCCAGCAGTTTAACAACAGGGTCGGGCACTGAAGCTTTCTTT. Its protein product is CASSLTTGSGTEAFF.